A selection of T cell receptor beta chains follows, all from one sample in a study of cytomegalovirus exposure and HLA in healthy donors. Profiled with immunoSEQ multiplex PCR; TCRdb holds only in-frame clones, not every one. The sample has 120,000 or so clones, 75% to 90% seen once. The specimen was PBMCs. These receptors were collected from a woman aged 18-35 years in good health and CMV-seronegative. Each CDR3 is given with its conserved first and last residue. A D gene is named only where the DNA matches it firmly. Clone size is shown for a subset of rows, as once, few, many or a class of expanded clone.

j_gene	d_gene	abundance	v_gene	CDR3aa	CDR3nt
TRBJ1-5	NA	NA	TRBV10-1	CASSESFTRVGNQPQHF	TGCGCCAGCAGTGAGTCCTTTACGAGGGTGGGCAATCAGCCCCAGCATTTT
TRBJ2-7	TRBD1	NA	TRBV2	CATADRASYEQYF	TGTGCCACCGCGGACAGGGCCTCCTACGAGCAGTACTTC
TRBJ1-6	NA	NA	TRBV7-9	CASSFRPGGYNSPLHF	TGTGCCAGCAGCTTCCGCCCCGGGGGTTATAATTCACCCCTCCACTTT
TRBJ1-5	NA	NA	TRBV18	CASSLAGDQPQHF	TGTGCCAGCTCACTCGCAGGGGATCAGCCCCAGCATTTT
TRBJ1-1	NA	NA	TRBV29-1	CSVGGVNTEAFF	TGCAGCGTTGGGGGGGTGAACACTGAAGCTTTCTTT
TRBJ1-2	NA	NA	TRBV19	CASSADSWNYGYTF	TGTGCCAGTAGTGCGGACAGTTGGAACTATGGCTACACCTTC
TRBJ1-1	NA	NA	TRBV30	CALARSLDTEAFF	TGTGCCTTGGCTAGGTCTTTGGACACTGAAGCTTTCTTT
TRBJ1-6	TRBD1	NA	TRBV5-4	CASSWTGVNSPLHF	TGTGCCAGCAGCTGGACAGGGGTAAATTCACCCCTCCACTTT
TRBJ1-2	NA	few	TRBV2	CASSEGSSGGGYTF	TGTGCCAGCAGTGAAGGATCTTCGGGTGGAGGCTACACCTTC
TRBJ2-2	TRBD2	NA	TRBV7-8	CASSYLAGVLSGELFF	TGTGCCAGCAGCTATCTAGCGGGAGTCCTATCCGGGGAGCTGTTTTTT
TRBJ2-3	NA	NA	TRBV27	CASSLIGASGTDTQYF	TGTGCCAGCAGTTTAATTGGGGCTAGCGGCACAGATACGCAGTATTTT
TRBJ1-5	NA	NA	TRBV19	CASTRTNSNQPQHF	TGTGCCAGTACTAGAACGAATAGCAATCAGCCCCAGCATTTT
TRBJ2-7	TRBD1	NA	TRBV4-1	CASSHRTGELYEQYF	TGCGCCAGCAGCCACAGGACAGGGGAATTATACGAGCAGTACTTC
TRBJ2-3	NA	NA	TRBV30	CAWEVGADTQYF	TGTGCCTGGGAGGTAGGGGCAGATACGCAGTATTTT
TRBJ1-1	NA	NA	TRBV19	CASSFWRDMNTEAFF	TGTGCCAGTAGTTTCTGGCGGGATATGAACACTGAAGCTTTCTTT
TRBJ1-2	TRBD1	NA	TRBV28	CASTETGTGQGGYTF	TGTGCCAGCACCGAAACCGGGACAGGGCAGGGTGGCTACACCTTC
TRBJ2-3	TRBD2	NA	TRBV30	CAWRSRVGGGARADTQYF	TGTGCCTGGAGATCGCGCGTCGGCGGGGGGGCCCGGGCAGATACGCAGTATTTT
TRBJ1-2	NA	NA	TRBV19	CASNPGGYGYTF	TGTGCCAGTAATCCGGGGGGCTATGGCTACACCTTC
TRBJ2-2	NA	NA	TRBV27	CASSLSSPIDTGELFF	TGTGCCAGCAGTTTATCTAGCCCAATAGACACCGGGGAGCTGTTTTTT
TRBJ1-2	NA	once	TRBV28	CASSLWVDYGYTF	TGTGCCAGCAGTTTATGGGTAGACTATGGCTACACCTTC
TRBJ2-2	NA	NA	TRBV2	CASSAWRGRNTGELFF	TGTGCCAGCAGCGCCTGGCGGGGTCGGAACACCGGGGAGCTGTTTTTT
TRBJ1-2	NA	few	TRBV4-1	CASSQGPPGDVGYTF	TGCGCCAGCAGCCAAGGGCCCCCTGGAGATGTTGGCTACACCTTC
TRBJ1-5	NA	once	TRBV9	CASSADIGRQPQHF	TGTGCCAGCAGCGCGGACATCGGTCGGCAGCCCCAGCATTTT
TRBJ2-3	TRBD2	NA	TRBV30	CAWSAWRGTDTQYF	TGTGCCTGGAGTGCGTGGCGGGGGACAGATACGCAGTATTTT
TRBJ1-1	NA	NA	TRBV5-1	CASSLDGSRYTEAFF	TGCGCCAGCAGCTTGGACGGGTCCCGATACACTGAAGCTTTCTTT
TRBJ1-6	TRBD1	NA	TRBV6-5	CASTRQGTANSPLHF	TGTGCCAGCACGCGACAGGGTACGGCTAATTCACCCCTCCACTTT
TRBJ2-1	NA	NA	TRBV19	CASSIAEGPYNEQFF	TGTGCCAGTAGTATAGCGGAGGGACCCTACAATGAGCAGTTCTTC
TRBJ2-2	NA	NA	TRBV20-1	CSAGTIGELFF	TGCAGTGCTGGGACAATCGGGGAGCTGTTTTTT